This T cell receptor (beta chain) appears in the sequencing data of a study of blood T cell repertoires in COVID-19. Background on the study: PBMCs, B-cell-depleted T cells, or T cells provided the cDNA or gDNA that made up the material.

Generated by immunoSEQ multiplex PCR, the TCRdb table keeps only in-frame clones and is missing some. The repertoire includes roughly 260,000 clones, 80% to 90% of them detected once, and 2% to 3% sits in the top ten. The CDR3 is 16 amino acids. Germline V lookup: CDR1 SGHRS, CDR2 YFSETQ. V shed 4 bases, J shed 2 bases, and the junction held 9 bases outside the gene matches. The TCR was taken from a woman aged 50 to 60 with acute or convalescent COVID-19. Sequenced material: peripheral blood. This chain joins TRBV5-1 and TRBJ2-3; 8 positions agree with TRBD2. This chain's CDR3 is CASSAPSGSTTDTQYF. CDR3 nucleotides: TGCGCCAGCAGCGCCCCAAGCGGGAGTACCACAGATACGCAGTATTTT. Full variable domain (rest looked up from reference TRBV5-1 and TRBJ2-3): KAGVTQTPRYLIKTRGQQVTLSCSPISGHRSVSWYQQTPGQGLQFLFEYFSETQRNKGNFPGRFSGRQFSNSRSEMNVSTLELGDSALYLCASSAPSGSTTDTQYFGPGTRLTVL.